The 24 T cell receptor beta chains in this list originate from one sample, sequenced in a study of T cells in Graves' hyperthyroidism and ophthalmopathy. Amplification of TCR beta CDR3 regions was performed using RNA transcripts as template. When the TCR CDR3 underwent first-round RT-PCR, the HTBI primer set was used. TCRdb reanalysed the multiplex PCR reads using MiXCR and keeps one entry per CDR3 protein. The table has 750,000 to 900,000 distinct CDR3 sequences, 35% to 45% seen once. Sequenced material: blood. These receptors originate from a man younger than 35 with Graves' hyperthyroidism.

J is TRBJ2-7 and V is TRBV7-3; tentative D call: TRBD1 (5 bases). The CDR3 has 15 residues. CDR1 and CDR2 (germline): SGHTA, FQGTGA. V lost 4 bases and J lost 0, with 13 bases in between. CDR3 loop: CASSSKGQSSYEQYF. The CDR3 nucleotides read TGTGCCAGCAGCTCTAAAGGACAAAGCTCCTACGAGCAGTACTTC.

Details on this clonotype: At one end, the junction sequence differs from germline, possibly due to a read error. The V and J genes are TRBV7-2 and TRBJ1-6; no clear D gene. Looked up from germline, CDR1 is SGHTA and CDR2 is FQGNSA. CDR3 length: 15 residues. CDR3 residues: CASSLGRRNNSLLHF. The CDR3, as DNA: TGTGCCAGCAGCTTAGGCAGGAGAAACAATTCACTCCTCCACTTT.

This clonotype was recorded at least ten times. This rearrangement joins TRBV20-1 to TRBJ2-7; unclear D gene. V was clipped by 3 bases and J by 2 bases, with 8 bases between them. From germline, CDR1 is DFQATT and CDR2 SNEGSKA (reference sequence). CDR3 size: 12 residues. CDR3 nucleotide sequence: TGCAGTGCTAGTACCAGCACCTACGAGCAGTACTTC. The encoded protein is CSASTSTYEQYF.

At least ten counts were recorded for this clonotype. The rearrangement uses TRBV6-1 and TRBJ1-1; TRBD1 matches 8 bases. Germline CDR1 reads MNHNS; CDR2 reads SASEGT. The CDR3 spans 13 residues. After removal of 9 bases from V and 1 base from J, the junction contained 4 bases not matched to a gene. As DNA, the CDR3 is TGTGCCAGTAACCAGGGGGCGAACACTGAAGCTTTCTTT. It yields the protein CASNQGANTEAFF.

This sequence joins TRBV20-1 and TRBJ2-5; either TRBD1 or TRBD2 may fit D (5 bases each). Germline V CDR1 and CDR2: DFQATT, SNEGSKA (reference sequence). The CDR3 totals 15 residues. The CDR3 protein is CSTFGAVWRQETQYF. The DNA for the CDR3 is TGCAGCACCTTCGGGGCTGTTTGGCGGCAAGAGACCCAGTACTTC.

Ten or more counts support this clonotype. The rearrangement uses TRBV2 and TRBJ1-4; 9 nucleotides align to TRBD1. The germline V gene encodes CDR1 SNHLY and CDR2 FYNNEI. This CDR3 contains 13 residues. V dropped 11 bases and J dropped 8; count of bases not matched to a gene: 9. This CDR3 reads CAARDRVDEKLFF. CDR3 nucleotides: TGTGCCGCCAGGGACAGGGTGGACGAAAAACTGTTTTTT.

Remarks on this clonotype: The junction and the germline gene differ at one end; a read error may be behind it. This sequence joins TRBV7-9 and TRBJ1-1, with a tentative D call TRBD1 (6 bases). The CDR3 is made up of 15 amino acids. Germline V gives CDR1 SEHNR, CDR2 FQNEAQ (reference sequence). The CDR3 DNA is TGCGCCAGCAGTCGGAAGGGGGGCCTGGAGGCTGAAGCTTTCTTT. As protein: CASSRKGGLEAEAFF.

The V and J genes are TRBV5-5 and TRBJ1-1; 8 positions match TRBD1. The germline gives CDR1 SGHKS, CDR2 YYEKEE (reference sequence). The CDR3 totals 15 residues. Trimming at V came to 6 bases and at J to 0 bases, leaving 7 bases not matched to a gene. The CDR3 sequence is CASTRDRGLNTEAFF. The CDR3 DNA reads TGTGCCAGCACCAGAGACAGGGGATTGAACACTGAAGCTTTCTTT.

With respect to this clonotype: A much larger clone lies one base from this, so it may be a read error. It is likely a read error, because the conserved phenylalanine at the end of the CDR3 is missing. The J gene is TRBJ1-1, the V gene TRBV5-1; no definite D call. This CDR3 has 12 residues. The ends were cut back, 3 bases at V and 5 bases at J, with 8 bases in the middle. Looked up from germline, CDR1 is SGHRS and CDR2 is YFSETQ. Written as DNA, the CDR3 is TGCGCCAGCAGCTCGGATCGGACTGAAGCTTTCCTT. Amino acids: CASSSDRTEAFL.

V gene TRBV27 combines with J gene TRBJ2-7; TRBD1 matches at 7 bases. The CDR3 contains 15 residues. V dropped 3 bases and J dropped 2; count of bases not matched to a gene: 7. The germline V gene encodes CDR1 MNHEY and CDR2 SMNVEV (reference sequence). The CDR3 loop reads CASSLRGPSAYEQYF. CDR3 coding DNA: TGTGCCAGCAGTTTGAGGGGGCCGTCCGCCTACGAGCAGTACTTC.

V gene TRBV5-1 combines with J gene TRBJ2-2; 9 bases are a match to TRBD1. This CDR3 has 12 residues. The V gene's germline CDR1 is SGHRS and CDR2 YFSETQ. The trim removed 4 bases at V and 17 bases at J, leaving 9 bases unmatched. The chain's CDR3 is CASSPGQGSPFF. DNA for the CDR3: TGCGCCAGCAGCCCCGGACAGGGGAGCCCATTTTTT.

Points on this clonotype: A much larger clonotype is one base distant, so this may be a read error. The genes are TRBV24-1 and TRBJ2-2; a possible D gene is TRBD2 (5 bases). From germline, CDR1 is KGHDR and CDR2 SFDVKD. Trimming pared 1 base from V and 13 bases from J, leaving 18 bases between. The CDR3 contains 15 residues. The CDR3 coding sequence is TGTGCCACCAGTGATTTTTCCGGTCCTGGCCGGGGGCTGTTTTTT. This codes for CATSDFSGPGRGLFF.

The gene calls are TRBV24-1 and TRBJ2-5; the D gene is possibly TRBD2 (5 bases). V was trimmed by 6 bases and J by 3 bases, leaving 10 bases between them. The length of the CDR3 is 13 residues. Per the germline V gene, CDR1 is KGHDR and CDR2 is SFDVKD. The CDR3 nucleotides read TGTGCCACCAGTTCCCGGACTGAAGAGACCCAGTACTTC. It encodes CATSSRTEETQYF.

Worth noting for this clonotype: A much larger clone is a single base away; this may be a read error. The chain couples TRBV24-1 to TRBJ1-5, with D unresolved. CDR3 length: 11 amino acids. The germline V and J ends were trimmed by 5 bases and 2 bases, with 0 bases remaining between them. Germline V gene data show CDR1 as KGHDR and CDR2 as SFDVKD. CDR3: CATSGNQPQHF. CDR3 coding DNA: TGTGCCACCAGTGGCAATCAGCCCCAGCATTTT.

The chain links TRBV12-3 or TRBV12-4 to TRBJ2-7; D is unclear. The CDR3 contains 12 residues. Trimming removed 6 bases at V and 0 bases at J, with 6 bases between. The CDR3 sequence is CASRGNSYEQYF. The CDR3 DNA is TGTGCCAGCAGGGGCAACTCCTACGAGCAGTACTTC.

The V gene is TRBV12-3 or TRBV12-4, the J gene TRBJ1-2; unclear D gene. With 3 bases removed from V and 8 bases from J, the gap between germline ends came to 10 bases. This CDR3 comprises 12 residues. CDR3 protein: CASSLGPSGYTF. CDR3 DNA: TGTGCCAGCAGTTTGGGCCCCTCGGGCTACACCTTC.

V usage is TRBV9 and J usage is TRBJ2-7, with TRBD1 matching over 7 bases. The CDR3 is made up of 16 amino acids. Losses at the gene ends were 0 bases for V and 5 bases for J; bases not matched to a gene: 11. Germline V gene sequence: CDR1 SGDLS, CDR2 YYNGEE. This CDR3 reads CASSVANTGASDEQYF. For the CDR3, the DNA is TGTGCCAGCAGCGTAGCCAACACAGGGGCTTCTGACGAGCAGTACTTC.

In its sample, this clonotype was seen a few times. J is TRBJ2-7 and V is TRBV6-1; 7 positions agree with TRBD1. With V trimmed by 11 bases and J by 0 bases, 7 bases remained unmatched. The CDR3 extends over 13 amino acids. Germline CDR1 reads MNHNS; CDR2 reads SASEGT. Here the CDR3 DNA reads TGTGCCGTGCGACAGGGAAACTCCTACGAGCAGTACTTC. Its protein is CAVRQGNSYEQYF.

This clonotype was detected a few times. This sequence joins TRBV20-1 and TRBJ2-7; the D is unclear. Germline CDR1 and CDR2: DFQATT and SNEGSKA (reference sequence). CDR3 length: 12 amino acids. V shed 6 bases and J shed 3 bases, with 12 bases lying between them. For the CDR3, the DNA is TGCAGTGCAGATTCTGGGGACTACGAGCAGTACTTC. Residues: CSADSGDYEQYF.

This clonotype was counted ten times or more. The rearrangement uses TRBV5-1 and TRBJ1-5; D unresolved. Germline V CDR1 and CDR2: SGHRS, YFSETQ. This CDR3 region has 13 residues. The ends were cut back, 4 bases at V and 5 bases at J, with 10 bases in the middle. This CDR3 reads CASSVAADQPQHF. CDR3 in DNA: TGCGCCAGCAGCGTTGCGGCCGATCAGCCCCAGCATTTT.

On this clonotype itself: At one end, the junction sequence differs from germline, possibly due to a read error. Here the CDR3 reads CASSQDTVSYEQYF. CDR3 nucleotide sequence: TGCGCCAGCAGCCAAGATACCGTTTCCTACGAGCAGTACTTC. This chain connects TRBV7-2 to TRBJ2-7, with D uncertain. CDR3 length: 14 amino acids. In germline, CDR1 is SGHTA, CDR2 FQGNSA.

This chain connects TRBV19 to TRBJ1-2; 7 positions agree with TRBD1. Trimming cost V 9 bases and J 4 bases; bases outside gene matches: 11. The CDR3 has 14 residues. Per the germline V gene, CDR1 is LNHDA and CDR2 is SQIVND (reference sequence). DNA for the CDR3: TGTGCCAGCATCTCGGGGGACAGCTCCTATGGCTACACCTTC. This sequence encodes CASISGDSSYGYTF.

In this sample, this clonotype turned up once. The chain employs TRBV6-5 and TRBJ2-7; 14 bases match TRBD2. The trim removed 2 bases at V and 3 bases at J, leaving 6 bases unmatched. The CDR3 is made up of 17 amino acids. Germline V gene data show CDR1 as MNHEY and CDR2 as SVGAGI. CDR3 nucleotide sequence: TGTGCCAGCAGTTACACGGGACTAGCGGGAGATCGCTACGAGCAGTACTTC. It encodes CASSYTGLAGDRYEQYF.

This clonotype occurred a few times. This chain connects TRBV7-9 to TRBJ1-4; 7 nucleotides line up with TRBD1. The V gene end was trimmed by 2 bases and the J gene end by 8 bases; junction bases not matched to a gene: 5. The CDR3 contains 14 residues. Per germline, CDR1 SEHNR and CDR2 FQNEAQ (reference sequence). The CDR3 sequence is CASSLSQGGEKLFF. CDR3 sequence (DNA): TGTGCCAGCAGCTTAAGTCAAGGGGGCGAAAAACTGTTTTTT.